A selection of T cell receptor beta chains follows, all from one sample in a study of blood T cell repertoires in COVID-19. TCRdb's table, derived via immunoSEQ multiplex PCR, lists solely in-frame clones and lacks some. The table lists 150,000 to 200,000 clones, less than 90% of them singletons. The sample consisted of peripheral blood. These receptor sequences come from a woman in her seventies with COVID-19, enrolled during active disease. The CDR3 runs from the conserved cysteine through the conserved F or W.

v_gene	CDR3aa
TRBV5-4	CASSLDSPSYNEQFF
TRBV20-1	CSASPDPSTITDTQYF
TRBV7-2	CASSLNRATGELFF
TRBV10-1	CASSEYPTGEYTEAFF
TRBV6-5	CASSYLAGRLHNEQFF
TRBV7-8	CASSPSRGRTDTQYF
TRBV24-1	CATSDAGVGEQYF
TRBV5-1	CASMRVSGRDNEQFF
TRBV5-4	CASSMTGGDTIYF
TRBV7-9	CASSRVMQGGPVYNEQFF
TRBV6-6	CASSYGDITTEAFF
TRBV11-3	CASSLRGREGTDTQYF
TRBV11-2	CASSLTGTGGTYGTEAFF
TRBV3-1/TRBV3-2	CASSFQTPGLAFSYEQYF
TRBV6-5	CASRRGAEGNTIYF
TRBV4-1	CASSPGTSGSLKEQFF
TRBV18	CASSLGQEPGTEAFF
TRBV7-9	CASSLGRTGEEKLFF
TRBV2	CASKDRDNTYEQYF
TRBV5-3	CARSPPSDTEAFF
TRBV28	CASISGNSGELFF
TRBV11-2	CASSTSPGGTGGENYGYTF
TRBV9	CASSFTTGGETQYF